These 11 T cell receptor beta chains came from one sample sequenced in a study of blood T cell repertoires in COVID-19. Repertoires were generated with immunoSEQ multiplex PCR, while TCRdb's copy carries only in-frame clones and drops some. The data show about 280,000 clones, about nine tenths seen once. The sequenced material came from peripheral blood. The receptors here all came from a woman between 50 and 59 years old who had recovered from COVID-19.

This rearrangement joins TRBV6-2 or TRBV6-3 to TRBJ1-1; D unresolved. Trimming pared 3 bases from V and 1 base from J, leaving 9 bases between. This CDR3 spans 14 amino acids. The germline gives CDR1 MNHEY, CDR2 SVGEGT. CDR3 protein: CASSYGTRNTEAFF. In nucleotides, the CDR3 is TGTGCCAGCAGTTATGGCACACGGAACACTGAAGCTTTCTTT.

CDR3 nucleotides: TGTGCCAGCTCACCTGACAGGGGGCTTGACTATGGCTACACCTTC. Amino acid sequence: CASSPDRGLDYGYTF. The J gene is TRBJ1-2, the V gene TRBV18; 10 nucleotides agree with TRBD1. V was pared by 3 bases and J by 3 bases, with 4 bases of the junction left unmatched. The CDR3 extends over 15 amino acids. CDR1 and CDR2 from the germline V gene are KGHSH and LQKENI.

The chain joins TRBV15 to TRBJ1-6; 8 bases line up with TRBD1. Trimming cost V 1 base and J 9 bases; bases outside gene matches: 11. The CDR3 consists of 17 residues. The germline V gene has CDR1 LNHNV and CDR2 YYDKDF (reference sequence). CDR3 nucleotides: TGTGCCACCAGCAGAGGCCCGACAGGGGCCGCAGGTTCACCCCTCCACTTT. Translated, it gives CATSRGPTGAAGSPLHF.

There are a few counts of this clone. The rearrangement uses TRBV27 and TRBJ1-1; no reliable D call. The CDR3 has 14 residues. Looked up from germline, CDR1 is MNHEY and CDR2 is SMNVEV (reference sequence). With 5 bases removed from V and 0 bases from J, the gap between germline ends came to 10 bases. The CDR3 loop is CASSPLGVNTEAFF. The CDR3 coding sequence is TGTGCCAGCAGTCCCCTTGGAGTGAACACTGAAGCTTTCTTT.

The chain is built from TRBV24-1 and TRBJ1-5, with a possible D match to TRBD1 (6 bases). CDR3 size: 14 residues. Trimming removed 4 bases from V and 3 bases from J, with 9 bases in between. Germline-derived CDR1 and CDR2 are KGHDR and SFDVKD. CDR3 region: CATSEAGDNQPQHF. DNA of the CDR3: TGTGCCACCAGTGAAGCAGGGGACAATCAGCCCCAGCATTTT.

This clone was counted only a few times. The rearrangement uses TRBV21-1 and TRBJ1-1. TRBV21-1 is a listed pseudogene. The CDR3 loop spans 16 amino acids. The DNA for the CDR3 is TGTGCCAGCAGCAAAGAAGCCCCCCTGGGGAGCACTGAAGCTTTCTTT. Its protein product is CASSKEAPLGSTEAFF.

CDR3 loop: CASSLVESSYEQYF. In DNA, the CDR3 is TGTGCCAGCAGCTTAGTAGAGAGCTCCTACGAGCAGTACTTC. The chain carries TRBV7-2 and TRBJ2-7, with D unresolved. V lost 1 base and J lost 0, with 7 bases in between. The CDR3 sequence is 14 residues long. Germline V CDR1 and CDR2: SGHTA, FQGNSA. Supplemented by reference TRBV7-2 and TRBJ2-7, the full variable domain reads GAGVSQSPSNKVTEKGKDVELRCDPISGHTALYWYRQSLGQGLEFLIYFQGNSAPDKSGLPSDRFSAERTGGSVSTLTIQRTQQEDSAVYLCASSLVESSYEQYFGPGTRLTVT.

The CDR3 DNA is TGCGCCAGCAGCGAGGGCGGTGTGAGGGAGCAGTACTTC. It is translated as CASSEGGVREQYF. The chain combines TRBV5-1 with TRBJ2-7, with D perhaps matching TRBD2 (5 bases). V dropped 4 bases and J dropped 7 bases, with 15 bases sitting between them. This CDR3 contains 13 residues. Germline V gene sequence: CDR1 SGHRS, CDR2 YFSETQ.

The chain uses TRBV15 and TRBJ2-1; perhaps TRBD2 as D (5 bases). This CDR3 comprises 14 residues. CDR1 is LNHNV, CDR2 YYDKDF, per germline (reference sequence). Deletions cut 5 bases from V and 7 bases from J, with 15 bases between. In DNA, the CDR3 is TGTGCCACCAGCGTGCTACAGCGGTTTAATGAGCAGTTCTTC. Translated, it gives CATSVLQRFNEQFF.

This clone was seen only once. Written as DNA, the CDR3 is TGTGCCAGCAGCCTCACTCTAGCGGGAGGCACAGATACGCAGTATTTT. It codes for CASSLTLAGGTDTQYF. The rearrangement links TRBV9 to TRBJ2-3; 10 bases are shared with TRBD2. J was trimmed by 1 base and V by 4 bases; bases with no gene match: 6. CDR1 and CDR2 from the germline V gene are SGDLS and YYNGEE. The CDR3 loop spans 16 amino acids.

The J gene is TRBJ1-4, the V gene TRBV7-2, with D possibly TRBD1 on 6 matching bases. The V and J ends lost 6 bases and 4 bases respectively, with 15 bases between them. CDR1 and CDR2 from the germline V gene are SGHTA and FQGNSA. CDR3 length: 15 residues. The CDR3 here is CASRLTGFYNEKLFF. The DNA of the CDR3 is TGTGCCAGCAGACTTACAGGGTTTTATAATGAAAAACTGTTTTTT.